The 2 T cell receptor beta chains presented below share a single source sample, sequenced in a study of glioma-infiltrating T cells after dendritic cell vaccination. TCRdb's copy holds only in-frame clones and misses some; the assay was immunoSEQ multiplex PCR. This table has about 110,000 clones, 90% appearing once. Stated time point: after dendritic cell vaccination, including at tumor progression/relapse. Here the sequenced sample was blood, taken after dendritic cell vaccination. These receptors came from a human donor with glioblastoma.

This rearrangement joins TRBV27 to TRBJ1-5; tentative D call: TRBD1 (5 bases). CDR3 length: 13 residues. V was trimmed by 6 bases and J by 4 bases, leaving 10 bases between them. Germline CDR1 and CDR2: MNHEY and SMNVEV (reference sequence). CDR3 residues: CASRDGGNQPQHF. The CDR3 bases are TGTGCCAGCAGGGACGGGGGAAATCAGCCCCAGCATTTT.

The table lists this clone with a count of one. The rearrangement uses TRBV6-6 and TRBJ2-2; TRBD2 aligns across 12 bases. From germline, CDR1 is MNHNY and CDR2 SVGAGI (reference sequence). V shed 6 bases, J shed 5 bases, and the junction held 1 base outside the gene matches. The CDR3 length is 14 residues. The DNA for the CDR3 is TGTGCCAGCAGCGGGACTAGCGGGACCGGGGAGCTGTTTTTT. It codes for CASSGTSGTGELFF.